Sequencing of this TCR beta chain was carried out in a study of T cell changes during pregnancy in multiple sclerosis. Trimming shortened V by 0 bases and J by 0 bases, and 13 bases separated the two germline ends. This CDR3 has 18 amino acids. Germline lookup yields CDR1 SGHRS and CDR2 YFSETQ. Repertoires were generated with immunoSEQ multiplex PCR, while TCRdb's copy carries only in-frame clones and drops some. The table lists 50,000 to 60,000 clones, over 90% of them singletons, with 0.2% to 0.3% in the top ten. This TCR was sampled from a female donor with multiple sclerosis, enrolled in a pregnancy study. The V call is TRBV5-1, the J call TRBJ2-6; maybe TRBD1 (5 bases). The input for sequencing was CD4+ T cells from peripheral blood mononuclear cells, taken in the second trimester of pregnancy. CDR3 loop: CASSLDSGMTSGANVLTF. The CDR3 DNA reads TGCGCCAGCAGCTTGGACTCAGGGATGACCTCTGGGGCCAACGTCCTGACTTTC. The full variable domain, its missing parts supplied by reference TRBV5-1 and TRBJ2-6, is KAGVTQTPRYLIKTRGQQVTLSCSPISGHRSVSWYQQTPGQGLQFLFEYFSETQRNKGNFPGRFSGRQFSNSRSEMNVSTLELGDSALYLCASSLDSGMTSGANVLTFGAGSRLTVL.